A selection of T cell receptor beta chains follows, all from one sample in a study of shared clonotypes between healthy human individuals. Sequenced by immunoSEQ multiplex PCR; TCRdb stores in-frame clones only, minus some. The data contain around 700,000 clones, around 92% of them singletons. The sample consisted of naive CD8+ T cells sorted from blood. The receptors were sampled from a man younger than 40 in good health. Each CDR3 is given with its conserved first and last residue. The D gene is left open where the match is weak. Some rows mark clone size as missing; the rest say once, few, many or name a class of expanded clone.

j_call v_call clone_size d_call cdr3_aa cdr3_nt
TRBJ1-1 TRBV27 NA NA CASSLSVGQPLEAFF TGTGCCAGCAGTTTATCGGTAGGGCAGCCACTCGAAGCTTTCTTT
TRBJ2-3 TRBV25-1 NA NA CASSLPGGDTQYF TGTGCCAGCAGTCTCCCTGGTGGAGATACGCAGTATTTT
TRBJ1-3 TRBV29-1 NA NA CSVESVGAGNTIYF TGCAGCGTTGAATCGGTAGGGGCTGGAAACACCATATATTTT
TRBJ2-2 TRBV2 NA NA CASSYRSSAGELFF TGTGCCAGCAGTTACCGGTCGAGCGCCGGGGAGCTGTTTTTT
TRBJ2-7 TRBV5-1 NA NA CASSLVENYEQYF TGCGCCAGCAGCTTGGTGGAAAATTACGAGCAGTACTTC
TRBJ1-1 TRBV7-6 NA NA CASSLAVGTEAFF TGTGCCAGCAGCTTAGCGGTGGGTACTGAAGCTTTCTTT
TRBJ2-1 TRBV7-9 NA TRBD2 CASSYLAGDEQFF TGTGCCAGCAGCTACCTCGCGGGAGATGAGCAGTTCTTC
TRBJ2-2 TRBV9 NA TRBD1 CASSVGGQGITGELFF TGTGCCAGCAGCGTAGGTGGACAGGGAATCACCGGGGAGCTGTTTTTT
TRBJ1-2 TRBV5-5 NA TRBD1 CASSGPGGSNYGYTF TGTGCCAGCAGCGGACCAGGGGGGAGTAACTATGGCTACACCTTC
TRBJ1-5 TRBV7-9 NA TRBD1 CASSPLEDRGNQPQHF TGTGCCAGCAGCCCACTAGAGGACAGGGGGAATCAGCCCCAGCATTTT
TRBJ2-7 TRBV7-9 NA NA CASSLSPAEQYF TGTGCCAGCAGCTTGTCGCCTGCCGAGCAGTACTTC
TRBJ2-1 TRBV27 NA TRBD2 CASSFGSSGRGVAHNEQFF TGTGCCAGCAGTTTTGGGTCTAGCGGGAGAGGGGTGGCTCACAATGAGCAGTTCTTC
TRBJ2-1 TRBV20-1 NA NA CSAIESNEQFF TGCAGTGCTATAGAGAGCAATGAGCAGTTCTTC
TRBJ2-3 TRBV7-2 NA TRBD2 CAGSGSRLTDTQYF TGTGCCGGTAGCGGGAGTAGATTGACAGATACGCAGTATTTT
TRBJ2-7 TRBV7-2 NA TRBD1 CASSSNPPGQGSYEQYF TGTGCCAGCAGCTCTAACCCTCCGGGACAGGGGTCTTACGAGCAGTACTTC
TRBJ2-5 TRBV7-8 many NA CASSLRGRGGETQYF TGTGCCAGCAGCTTAAGAGGCAGGGGAGGCGAGACCCAGTACTTC
TRBJ2-1 TRBV4-3 NA NA CASSQWGGYEQFF TGCGCCAGCAGCCAATGGGGGGGCTATGAGCAGTTCTTC
TRBJ2-2 TRBV27 NA NA CASSFGNLNTGELFF TGTGCCAGCAGTTTTGGGAATTTGAACACCGGGGAGCTGTTTTTT
TRBJ1-2 TRBV27 NA TRBD1 CASSSPTGEGYTF TGTGCCAGCAGTTCCCCGACAGGGGAGGGCTACACCTTC
TRBJ2-1 TRBV6-5 NA NA CASSTFEGDNEQFF TGTGCCAGCAGTACATTCGAGGGGGACAATGAGCAGTTCTTC
TRBJ2-1 TRBV29-1 NA TRBD1 CSVVPGTGGRYNEQFF TGCAGCGTTGTCCCTGGAACAGGGGGCCGCTACAATGAGCAGTTCTTC
TRBJ1-5 TRBV27 NA NA CASMGMSSNQPQHF TGTGCCAGCATGGGTATGTCGAGCAATCAGCCCCAGCATTTT
TRBJ2-7 TRBV27 NA NA CASSLSRTANEQYF TGTGCCAGCAGTTTATCGAGGACAGCCAACGAGCAGTACTTC
TRBJ2-2 TRBV9 once NA CASSVGRSHTGELFF TGTGCCAGCAGCGTAGGCAGGTCCCACACCGGGGAGCTGTTTTTT
TRBJ2-1 TRBV7-9 NA NA CASSLSYNEQFF TGTGCCAGCAGCTTGTCATACAATGAGCAGTTCTTC
TRBJ2-3 TRBV6-4 NA NA CASSDWAQNTQYF TGTGCCAGCAGTGACTGGGCTCAGAATACGCAGTATTTT
TRBJ1-1 TRBV29-1 once TRBD1 CSVETGEVANTEAFF TGCAGCGTTGAAACAGGGGAAGTCGCGAACACTGAAGCTTTCTTT
TRBJ2-7 TRBV19 NA TRBD1 CASRYRGGPGQGAYEQYF TGTGCCAGTAGATATAGGGGTGGACCGGGACAGGGGGCCTACGAGCAGTACTTC
TRBJ2-7 TRBV28 NA TRBD2 CASRSSGRQTYEQYF TGTGCCAGCAGATCTAGCGGGAGGCAGACCTACGAGCAGTACTTC
TRBJ1-5 TRBV27 NA NA CASSPQGAIQPQHF TGTGCCAGCAGCCCACAGGGAGCGATTCAGCCCCAGCATTTT
TRBJ2-7 TRBV27 NA NA CASSRGFETYEQYF TGTGCCAGCAGTCGGGGATTTGAAACCTACGAGCAGTACTTC
TRBJ2-3 TRBV25-1 NA NA CASSVGASTDTQYF TGTGCCAGCAGCGTGGGGGCTAGCACAGATACGCAGTATTTT
TRBJ1-1 TRBV27 NA NA CASFRDNTEAFF TGTGCCAGCTTCCGGGACAACACTGAAGCTTTCTTT
TRBJ1-1 TRBV16 NA NA CASSPQAAAFF TGTGCCAGCAGCCCGCAGGCCGCAGCTTTCTTT
TRBJ2-7 TRBV19 NA NA CASSVTAETYEQYF TGTGCCAGTAGTGTCACAGCGGAAACCTACGAGCAGTACTTC
TRBJ2-5 TRBV7-6 NA TRBD2 CASSLEVGEGRTQYF TGTGCCAGCAGCTTAGAAGTCGGGGAGGGGAGGACCCAGTACTTC
TRBJ2-2 TRBV7-3 once NA CASSLTGELFF TGTGCCAGCAGCTTAACCGGGGAGCTGTTTTTT
TRBJ2-7 TRBV5-6 NA NA CASSLAPTTQHEQYF TGTGCCAGCAGCTTGGCCCCGACTACGCAGCACGAGCAGTACTTC
TRBJ2-3 TRBV27 NA NA CASSLFGVFDTQYF TGTGCCAGCAGTTTATTCGGGGTTTTCGATACGCAGTATTTT
TRBJ2-7 TRBV7-2 once NA CASSLPQANPTYEQYF TGTGCCAGCAGCTTACCACAGGCGAACCCTACCTACGAGCAGTACTTC